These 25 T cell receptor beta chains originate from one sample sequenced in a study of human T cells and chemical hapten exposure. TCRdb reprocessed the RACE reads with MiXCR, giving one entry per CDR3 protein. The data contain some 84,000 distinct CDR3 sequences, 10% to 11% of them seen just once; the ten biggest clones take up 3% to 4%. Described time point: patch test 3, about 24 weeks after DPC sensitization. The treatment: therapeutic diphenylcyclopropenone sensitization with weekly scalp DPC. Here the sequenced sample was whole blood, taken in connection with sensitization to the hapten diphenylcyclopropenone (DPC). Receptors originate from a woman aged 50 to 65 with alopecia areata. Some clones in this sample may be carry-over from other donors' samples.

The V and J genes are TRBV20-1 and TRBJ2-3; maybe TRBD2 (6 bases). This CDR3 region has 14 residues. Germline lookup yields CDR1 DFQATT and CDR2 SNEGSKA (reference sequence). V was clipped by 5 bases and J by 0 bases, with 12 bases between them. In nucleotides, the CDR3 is TGCAGTGCTGAGGACTACCTAAGCACAGATACGCAGTATTTT. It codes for CSAEDYLSTDTQYF.

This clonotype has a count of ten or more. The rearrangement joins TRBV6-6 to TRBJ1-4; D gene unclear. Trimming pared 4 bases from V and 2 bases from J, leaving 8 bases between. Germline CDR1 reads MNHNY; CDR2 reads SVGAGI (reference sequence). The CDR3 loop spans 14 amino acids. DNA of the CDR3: TGTGCCAGCAGTTCCGGGTGGACTAATGAAAAACTGTTTTTT. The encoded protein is CASSSGWTNEKLFF.

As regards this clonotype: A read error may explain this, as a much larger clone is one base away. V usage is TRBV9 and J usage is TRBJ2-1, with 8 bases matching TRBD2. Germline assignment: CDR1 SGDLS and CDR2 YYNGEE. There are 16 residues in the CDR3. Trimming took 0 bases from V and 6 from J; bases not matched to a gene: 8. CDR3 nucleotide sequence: TGTGCCAGCAGCGTAGTGATGAGCGGGAGCAGCAATGAGCAGTTCTTC. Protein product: CASSVVMSGSSNEQFF.

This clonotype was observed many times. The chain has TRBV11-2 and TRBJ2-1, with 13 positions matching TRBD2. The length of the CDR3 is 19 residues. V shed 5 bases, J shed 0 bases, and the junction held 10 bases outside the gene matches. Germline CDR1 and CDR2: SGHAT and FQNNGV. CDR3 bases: TGTGCCAGCAGCCCGAGGACTAGCGGGGGCTCCTACTCCTACAATGAGCAGTTCTTC. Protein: CASSPRTSGGSYSYNEQFF.

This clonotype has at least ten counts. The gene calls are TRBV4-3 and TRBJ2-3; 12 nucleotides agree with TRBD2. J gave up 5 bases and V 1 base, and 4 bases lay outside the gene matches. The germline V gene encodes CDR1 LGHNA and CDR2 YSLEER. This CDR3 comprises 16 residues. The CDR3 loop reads CASSQGLAGGRDTQYF. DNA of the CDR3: TGCGCCAGCAGCCAAGGGCTAGCGGGAGGGCGAGATACGCAGTATTTT.

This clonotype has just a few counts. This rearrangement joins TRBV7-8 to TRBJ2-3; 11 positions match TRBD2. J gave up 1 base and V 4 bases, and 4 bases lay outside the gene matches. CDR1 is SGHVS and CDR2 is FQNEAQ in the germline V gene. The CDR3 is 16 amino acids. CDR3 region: CASSSMGLAGTDTQYF. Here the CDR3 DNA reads TGTGCCAGCAGCTCCATGGGACTAGCGGGCACAGATACGCAGTATTTT.

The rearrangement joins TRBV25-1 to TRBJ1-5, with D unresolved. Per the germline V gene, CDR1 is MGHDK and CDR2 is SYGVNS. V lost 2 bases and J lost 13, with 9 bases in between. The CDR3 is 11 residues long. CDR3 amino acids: CASSEGTGQHF. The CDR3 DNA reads TGTGCCAGCAGTGAAGGTACCGGTCAGCATTTT.

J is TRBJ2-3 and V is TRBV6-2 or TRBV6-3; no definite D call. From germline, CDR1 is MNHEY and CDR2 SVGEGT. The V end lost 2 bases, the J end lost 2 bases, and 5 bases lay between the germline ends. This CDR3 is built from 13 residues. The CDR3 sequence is CASSYRDTDTQYF. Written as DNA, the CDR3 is TGTGCCAGCAGTTACAGGGACACAGATACGCAGTATTTT.

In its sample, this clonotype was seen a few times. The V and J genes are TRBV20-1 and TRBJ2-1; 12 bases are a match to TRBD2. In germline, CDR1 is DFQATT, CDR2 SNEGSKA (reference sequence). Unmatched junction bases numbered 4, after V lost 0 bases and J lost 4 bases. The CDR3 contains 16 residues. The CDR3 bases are TGCAGTGCTAGAGATCTAGCGGGAGGGCCTTACAATGAGCAGTTCTTC. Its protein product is CSARDLAGGPYNEQFF.

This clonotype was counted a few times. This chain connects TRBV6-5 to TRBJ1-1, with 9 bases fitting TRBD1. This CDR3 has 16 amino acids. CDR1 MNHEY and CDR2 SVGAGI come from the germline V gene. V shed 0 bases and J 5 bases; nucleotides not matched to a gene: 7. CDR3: CASSYSTGTGLTEAFF. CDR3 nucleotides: TGTGCCAGCAGTTACTCGACCGGGACAGGGCTAACTGAAGCTTTCTTT.

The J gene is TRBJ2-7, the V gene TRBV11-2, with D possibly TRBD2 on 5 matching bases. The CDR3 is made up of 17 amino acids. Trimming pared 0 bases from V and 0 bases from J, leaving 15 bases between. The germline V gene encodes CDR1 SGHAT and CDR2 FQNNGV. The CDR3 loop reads CASSLDLGPRGSYEQYF. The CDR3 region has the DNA TGTGCCAGCAGCTTAGATCTAGGGCCCCGGGGCTCCTACGAGCAGTACTTC.

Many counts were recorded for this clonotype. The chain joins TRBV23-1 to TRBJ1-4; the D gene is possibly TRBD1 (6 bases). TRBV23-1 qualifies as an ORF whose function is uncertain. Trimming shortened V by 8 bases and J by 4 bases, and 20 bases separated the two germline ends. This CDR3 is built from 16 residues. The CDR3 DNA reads TGCGCCAGCGCGATCGGGACAAGAACTATTAATGAAAAACTGTTTTTT. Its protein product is CASAIGTRTINEKLFF.

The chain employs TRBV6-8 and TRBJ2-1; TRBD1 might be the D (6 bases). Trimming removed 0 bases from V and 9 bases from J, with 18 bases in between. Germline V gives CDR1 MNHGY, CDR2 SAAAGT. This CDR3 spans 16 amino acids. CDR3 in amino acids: CASSYSHRAFNGEQFF. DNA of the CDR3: TGTGCCAGCAGTTACTCCCACAGGGCTTTCAATGGTGAGCAGTTCTTC.

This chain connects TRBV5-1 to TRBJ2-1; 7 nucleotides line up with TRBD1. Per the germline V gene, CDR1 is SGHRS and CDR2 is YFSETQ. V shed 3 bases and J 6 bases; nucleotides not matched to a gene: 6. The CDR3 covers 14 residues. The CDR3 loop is CASSSGQYINEQFF. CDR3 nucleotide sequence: TGCGCCAGCAGCTCGGGACAGTACATCAATGAGCAGTTCTTC.

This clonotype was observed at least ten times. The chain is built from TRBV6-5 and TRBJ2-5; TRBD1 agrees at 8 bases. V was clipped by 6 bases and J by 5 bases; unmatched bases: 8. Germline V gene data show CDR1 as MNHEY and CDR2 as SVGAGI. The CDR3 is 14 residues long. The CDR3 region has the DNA TGTGCCAGCAGGTTCGGGACAGGTTGGGAGACCCAGTACTTC. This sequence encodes CASRFGTGWETQYF.

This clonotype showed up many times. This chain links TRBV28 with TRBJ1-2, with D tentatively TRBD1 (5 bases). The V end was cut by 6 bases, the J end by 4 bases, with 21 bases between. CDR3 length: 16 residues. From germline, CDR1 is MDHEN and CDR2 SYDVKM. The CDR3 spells CASSEVGPSGLYGYTF. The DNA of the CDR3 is TGTGCCAGCAGCGAAGTGGGCCCCTCGGGGCTCTATGGCTACACCTTC.

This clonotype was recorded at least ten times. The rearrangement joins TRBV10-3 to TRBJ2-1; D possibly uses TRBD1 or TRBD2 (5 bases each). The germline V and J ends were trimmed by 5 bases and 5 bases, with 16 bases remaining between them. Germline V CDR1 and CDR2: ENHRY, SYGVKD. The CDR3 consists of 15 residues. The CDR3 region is CAISLHLGGNNEQFF. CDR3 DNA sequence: TGTGCCATCAGTCTCCACCTTGGGGGTAACAATGAGCAGTTCTTC.

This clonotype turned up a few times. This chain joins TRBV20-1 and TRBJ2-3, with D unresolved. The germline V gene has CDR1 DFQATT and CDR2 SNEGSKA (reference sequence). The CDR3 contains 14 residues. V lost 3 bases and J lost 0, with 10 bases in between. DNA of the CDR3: TGCAGTGCTAGGTTACCGTCTAGCACAGATACGCAGTATTTT. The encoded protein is CSARLPSSTDTQYF.

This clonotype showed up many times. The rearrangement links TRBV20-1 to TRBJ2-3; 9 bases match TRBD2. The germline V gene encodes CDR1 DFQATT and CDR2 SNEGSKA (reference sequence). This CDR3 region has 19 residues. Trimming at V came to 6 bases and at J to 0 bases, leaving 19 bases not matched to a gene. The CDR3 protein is CSATPPSGEGRASTDTQYF. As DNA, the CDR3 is TGCAGTGCCACGCCCCCTAGCGGGGAGGGCCGTGCTAGCACAGATACGCAGTATTTT.

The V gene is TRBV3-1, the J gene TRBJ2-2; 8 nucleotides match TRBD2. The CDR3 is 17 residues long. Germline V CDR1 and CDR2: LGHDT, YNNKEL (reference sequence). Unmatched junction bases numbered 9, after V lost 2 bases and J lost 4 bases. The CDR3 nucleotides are TGTGCCAGCAGCCAACCGCATACTAGCGGTCCCACCGGGGAGCTGTTTTTT. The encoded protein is CASSQPHTSGPTGELFF.

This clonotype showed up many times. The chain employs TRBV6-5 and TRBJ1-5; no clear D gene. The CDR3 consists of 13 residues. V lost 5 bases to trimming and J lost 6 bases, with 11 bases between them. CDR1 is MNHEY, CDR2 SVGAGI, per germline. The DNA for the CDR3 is TGTGCCAGCAGTGGATCGGTTGTTCAGCCCCAGCATTTT. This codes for CASSGSVVQPQHF.

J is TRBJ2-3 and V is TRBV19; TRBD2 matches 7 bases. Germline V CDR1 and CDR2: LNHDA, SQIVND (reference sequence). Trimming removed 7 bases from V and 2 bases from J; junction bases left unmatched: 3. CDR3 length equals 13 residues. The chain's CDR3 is CASTKRDTDTQYF. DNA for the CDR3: TGTGCCAGTACGAAGCGGGACACAGATACGCAGTATTTT. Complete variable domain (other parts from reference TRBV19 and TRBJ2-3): DGGITQSPKYLFRKEGQNVTLSCEQNLNHDAMYWYRQDPGQGLRLIYYSQIVNDFQKGDIAEGYSVSREKKESFPLTVTSAQKNPTAFYLCASTKRDTDTQYFGPGTRLTVL.

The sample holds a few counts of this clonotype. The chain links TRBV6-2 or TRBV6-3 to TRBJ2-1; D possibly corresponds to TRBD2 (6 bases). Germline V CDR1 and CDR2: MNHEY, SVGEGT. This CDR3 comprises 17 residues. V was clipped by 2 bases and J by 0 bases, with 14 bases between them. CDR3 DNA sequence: TGTGCCAGCAGTTACATCGCGGGATCTAGCTCCTACAATGAGCAGTTCTTC. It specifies CASSYIAGSSSYNEQFF.

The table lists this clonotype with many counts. The CDR3 protein is CASSDRGLAAYEQYF. CDR3 bases: TGTGCCAGCAGCGACCGGGGACTAGCGGCCTACGAGCAGTACTTC. J is TRBJ2-7 and V is TRBV7-8; 11 nucleotides line up with TRBD2. V trimming: 5 bases; J trimming: 2 bases; junction bases outside the gene matches: 5. Per germline, CDR1 SGHVS and CDR2 FQNEAQ. CDR3 length: 15 residues.

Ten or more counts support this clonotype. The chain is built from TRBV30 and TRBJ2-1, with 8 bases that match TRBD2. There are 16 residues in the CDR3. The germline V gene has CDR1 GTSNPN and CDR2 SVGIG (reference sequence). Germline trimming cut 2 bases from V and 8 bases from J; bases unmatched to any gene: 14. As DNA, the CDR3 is TGTGCCTGGAGTATCCCGAGGGGCGGGGGGTACGATGAGCAGTTCTTC. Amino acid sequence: CAWSIPRGGGYDEQFF.